Below, 30 T cell receptor beta chains from the same sample are listed, as sequenced in a study of blood T cell repertoires in COVID-19. Assay used: immunoSEQ multiplex PCR; TCRdb lists only in-frame clones, some missing. The table includes approximately 150,000 clones, 87% detected once. Sequenced input: PBMCs or T cells enriched from blood (not recorded which). The receptors were sampled from a woman between 40 and 50 years old who had been exposed to COVID-19.

The rearrangement uses TRBV18 and TRBJ1-6; D perhaps matches TRBD1 (5 bases). Germline V gene data show CDR1 as KGHSH and CDR2 as LQKENI. This CDR3 spans 15 amino acids. The V end lost 2 bases, the J end lost 3 bases, and 8 bases lay between the germline ends. The CDR3 region is CASSPGHHYNSPLHF. The CDR3 nucleotides read TGTGCCAGCTCACCAGGACACCACTATAATTCACCCCTCCACTTT.

The gene calls are TRBV20-1 and TRBJ2-7, with D uncertain. Trimming removed 0 bases from V and 6 bases from J, with 6 bases in between. CDR1 is DFQATT and CDR2 is SNEGSKA in the germline V gene (reference sequence). The CDR3 runs to 11 residues. CDR3 protein: CSARDPFEQYF. In DNA, the CDR3 is TGCAGTGCTAGAGATCCCTTCGAGCAGTACTTC.

This clone was counted once. V and J are TRBV27 and TRBJ1-2; 9 nucleotides line up with TRBD1. CDR3 size: 16 residues. The germline gives CDR1 MNHEY, CDR2 SMNVEV (reference sequence). V gave up 2 bases and J gave up 1 base; unmatched junction bases: 5. Written as DNA, the CDR3 is TGTGCCAGCAGTTTAGCTTACAGGGGGCTTAACTATGGCTACACCTTC. Translation gives CASSLAYRGLNYGYTF.

The V call is TRBV6-5, the J call TRBJ2-1; TRBD2 might be the D (6 bases). V lost 8 bases, J lost 10 bases, and 15 bases lay in between. The CDR3 extends over 12 amino acids. Germline V gene data show CDR1 as MNHEY and CDR2 as SVGAGI. The CDR3 nucleotides are TGTGCCAGCTGGCCAGAGGAGGGGGAGCAGTTCTTC. This gives the protein CASWPEEGEQFF.

The chain carries TRBV4-2 and TRBJ1-2, with D possibly TRBD1 on 6 matching bases. Deletions cut 0 bases from V and 1 base from J, with 9 bases between. The CDR3 runs to 15 residues. Germline loops: CDR1 LGHNA, CDR2 YNFKEQ. The CDR3 DNA reads as TGTGCCAGCAGCCAAGAGGGGGCGGGTAACTATGGCTACACCTTC. It is translated as CASSQEGAGNYGYTF.

The chain employs TRBV19 and TRBJ2-3; TRBD1 matches 9 bases. The CDR3 is made up of 14 amino acids. Germline CDR1 is LNHDA and CDR2 is SQIVND (reference sequence). Losses at the gene ends were 6 bases for V and 6 bases for J; bases not matched to a gene: 7. The CDR3 region has the DNA TGTGCCAGTAGCCCGGGACAGGGCTCGGATACGCAGTATTTT. Translation gives CASSPGQGSDTQYF.

This clone was observed a single time. The junction departs from germline at one end; a sequencing error may be responsible. The chain has TRBV7-2 and TRBJ2-2; 9 positions agree with TRBD1. Looked up from germline, CDR1 is SGHTA and CDR2 is FQGNSA. The length of the CDR3 is 15 residues. As DNA, the CDR3 is TGTGCCAGCAACCGGGACAGGGCGAAGACCGGGGAGCTGTTTTTT. Translating gives CASNRDRAKTGELFF.

J is TRBJ2-3 and V is TRBV2; D might be TRBD2 (5 bases). Germline V lookup: CDR1 SNHLY, CDR2 FYNNEI. This CDR3 has 13 amino acids. V was shortened by 6 bases and J by 3 bases, with 10 bases between the two germline ends. The CDR3 is CASSSTRTDTQYF. The CDR3 DNA reads TGTGCCAGCAGCTCAACTAGAACAGATACGCAGTATTTT.

This clone appeared a single time. The chain employs TRBV2 and TRBJ1-3, with 10 bases that match TRBD1. The germline CDR1 and CDR2 sequences are SNHLY and FYNNEI. The CDR3 length is 17 residues. The V gene end was trimmed by 6 bases and the J gene end by 0 bases; junction bases not matched to a gene: 8. CDR3 bases: TGTGCCAGCAGGGTGACGGACAGGGGGTCCTCTGGAAACACCATATATTTT. Translated, it gives CASRVTDRGSSGNTIYF.

This sequence joins TRBV4-1 and TRBJ2-7; the D gene is possibly TRBD1 (5 bases). This CDR3 has 15 residues. Between the trimmed V and J ends, which lost 0 bases and 2 bases, there was a span of 11 bases. Germline V gene data show CDR1 as MGHRA and CDR2 as YSYEKL. The DNA for the CDR3 is TGCGCCAGCAGCCAAGACGCAGGGATCGCCTACGAGCAGTACTTC. Protein sequence: CASSQDAGIAYEQYF.

The chain links TRBV7-8 to TRBJ2-1, with TRBD1 matching 10 bases. Germline lookup yields CDR1 SGHVS and CDR2 FQNEAQ. V was pared by 2 bases and J by 9 bases, with 7 bases of the junction left unmatched. The CDR3 is 15 residues long. The CDR3 region has the DNA TGTGCCAGCAGCTTATCGGGACAGGGGAGCGGTGAGCAGTTCTTC. Its protein product is CASSLSGQGSGEQFF.

J is TRBJ2-1 and V is TRBV18, with TRBD2 matching 8 bases. Germline CDR1 is KGHSH and CDR2 is LQKENI. V trimming: 6 bases; J trimming: 10 bases; junction bases outside the gene matches: 14. The CDR3 consists of 15 residues. The CDR3, as DNA: TGTGCCAGCTCGGCGACCCAGGGGACTAGTGGGGAGCAGTTCTTC. It codes for CASSATQGTSGEQFF.

V is TRBV19 and J is TRBJ2-5, with 10 bases aligning to TRBD1. There are 15 residues in the CDR3. V was pared by 4 bases and J by 5 bases, with 7 bases of the junction left unmatched. Per the germline V gene, CDR1 is LNHDA and CDR2 is SQIVND (reference sequence). CDR3 in DNA: TGTGCCAGTAGTACCGGACAGGGGGGAAAGGAGACCCAGTACTTC. It codes for CASSTGQGGKETQYF.

This clone occurred once. This chain uses TRBV2 with TRBJ1-2, with D possibly being TRBD1 (6 bases). The V gene's germline CDR1 is SNHLY and CDR2 FYNNEI. V lost 6 bases and J lost 7, with 15 bases in between. The CDR3 runs 13 residues. CDR3 amino acids: CASSDEPGVGYTF. In nucleotides, the CDR3 is TGTGCCAGCAGCGACGAACCAGGGGTTGGCTACACCTTC.

The chain combines TRBV19 with TRBJ2-1; a weak D match, TRBD2 (5 bases). In germline, CDR1 is LNHDA, CDR2 SQIVND (reference sequence). The ends were cut back, 6 bases at V and 4 bases at J, with 16 bases in the middle. The CDR3 spans 15 residues. The CDR3 DNA reads TGTGCCAGTAGCCCTAGCAGTAGGGCTTACAATGAGCAGTTCTTC. Protein: CASSPSSRAYNEQFF.

J is TRBJ2-1 and V is TRBV5-1, with 11 bases that match TRBD2. V was pared by 4 bases and J by 8 bases, with 14 bases of the junction left unmatched. Germline CDR1 is SGHRS and CDR2 is YFSETQ. The CDR3 has 17 residues. The CDR3 DNA follows: TGCGCCAGCAGCGGAGGGTCCTTAGCGGGGGGGATAGATGAGCAGTTCTTC. Protein: CASSGGSLAGGIDEQFF.

The table lists this clone with a few counts. The genes are TRBV2 and TRBJ2-1, with TRBD2 as a possible D gene (7 bases). The CDR3 contains 12 residues. Germline loops: CDR1 SNHLY, CDR2 FYNNEI. The V end was cut by 11 bases, the J end by 5 bases, with 13 bases between. CDR3 region: CAGRGGNNEQFF. The CDR3 bases are TGTGCCGGGAGGGGGGGCAACAATGAGCAGTTCTTC.

This chain joins TRBV5-1 and TRBJ1-4; possible D gene TRBD1, 6 bases. Germline V gives CDR1 SGHRS, CDR2 YFSETQ. V lost 8 bases to trimming and J lost 3 bases, with 14 bases between them. This CDR3 region has 14 residues. CDR3 protein: CASTRGTPNEKLFF. DNA of the CDR3: TGCGCCAGTACTCGAGGGACACCTAATGAAAAACTGTTTTTT.

The chain carries TRBV12-5 and TRBJ2-4; possibly TRBD1 for D (5 bases). The CDR3 is 18 residues long. Trimming removed 1 base from V and 0 bases from J, with 16 bases in between. The germline V gene encodes CDR1 LGHNT and CDR2 FRNRAP. CDR3 coding DNA: TGTGCTAGTGGTTTGGCCCATGCTTTAGGGGAAGCCAAAAACATTCAGTACTTC. Its protein product is CASGLAHALGEAKNIQYF.

This CDR3 reads CAIRGQLNEKLFF. The CDR3 bases are TGTGCCATCAGGGGACAGCTTAATGAAAAACTGTTTTTT. This chain links TRBV10-3 with TRBJ1-4, with 7 positions matching TRBD1. Germline assignment: CDR1 ENHRY and CDR2 SYGVKD. J was trimmed by 4 bases and V by 6 bases; bases with no gene match: 2. The CDR3 is 13 residues long.

The chain is built from TRBV19 and TRBJ1-5; D gene uncertain. The V and J ends lost 5 bases and 6 bases respectively, with 11 bases between them. Looked up from germline, CDR1 is LNHDA and CDR2 is SQIVND (reference sequence). This CDR3 is 13 amino acids long. In DNA, the CDR3 is TGTGCCAGTAGTCTGACCTGGAGTCAGCCCCAGCATTTT. It specifies CASSLTWSQPQHF.

The J gene is TRBJ1-2, the V gene TRBV28; 8 bases agree with TRBD1. V lost 4 bases to trimming and J lost 7 bases; unmatched junction nucleotides: 17. The germline gives CDR1 MDHEN, CDR2 SYDVKM. The CDR3 sequence is 17 residues long. This chain's CDR3 is CASSSRTGTQFFFGYTF. CDR3 sequence (DNA): TGTGCCAGCAGTTCCCGGACAGGGACCCAATTTTTTTTTGGCTACACCTTC.

The chain has TRBV5-1 and TRBJ2-1; 9 nucleotides agree with TRBD2. The CDR3 contains 15 residues. Looked up from germline, CDR1 is SGHRS and CDR2 is YFSETQ. V shed 4 bases, J shed 5 bases, and the junction held 7 bases outside the gene matches. The CDR3 nucleotides are TGCGCCAGCAGCAGCACTAGCGGGTACCACAATGAGCAGTTCTTC. Protein sequence: CASSSTSGYHNEQFF.

The V call is TRBV19, the J call TRBJ1-5; D gene uncertain. Trimming removed 7 bases from V and 3 bases from J, with 10 bases in between. The germline V gene encodes CDR1 LNHDA and CDR2 SQIVND (reference sequence). There are 13 residues in the CDR3. The CDR3 DNA follows: TGTGCCAGTAAGGCCAGGCCCAATCAGCCCCAGCATTTT. Translating gives CASKARPNQPQHF.

The chain's CDR3 is CASSQVHPQGREKLFF. The CDR3 DNA sequence: TGTGCCAGCAGCCAAGTACATCCCCAGGGCCGAGAAAAACTGTTTTTT. The chain couples TRBV3-1 (or the pseudogene TRBV3-2) to TRBJ1-4, with D possibly matching TRBD1 (5 bases). The V end was cut by 1 base, the J end by 8 bases, with 17 bases between. Germline loops: CDR1 LGHDT, CDR2 YNNKEL (reference sequence). This CDR3 is built from 16 residues.

This chain connects TRBV10-3 to TRBJ1-1; D possibly corresponds to TRBD1 (5 bases). CDR1 is ENHRY, CDR2 SYGVKD, per germline. V lost 0 bases to trimming and J lost 5 bases, with 13 bases between them. CDR3 size: 15 residues. This CDR3 is CAISESKLGATEAFF. DNA of the CDR3: TGTGCCATCAGTGAGTCAAAGTTAGGGGCGACTGAAGCTTTCTTT.

The V call is TRBV14, the J call TRBJ1-5; D may be TRBD1 (5 bases). CDR1 is SGHDN, CDR2 FVKESK, per germline. The CDR3 spans 16 residues. V was cut by 1 base and J by 2 bases, with 12 bases left in between. As DNA, the CDR3 is TGTGCCAGCAGCCAAGGAGGAGGGGCAGGCAATCAGCCCCAGCATTTT. Its translation: CASSQGGGAGNQPQHF.

The chain links TRBV7-8 to TRBJ2-7, with 7 bases that match TRBD2. Trimming cost V 5 bases and J 0 bases; bases outside gene matches: 7. Germline-derived CDR1 and CDR2 are SGHVS and FQNEAQ. The CDR3 is made up of 15 amino acids. CDR3 bases: TGTGCCAGCAGCCCCCTAGCGGAAATCTCCTACGAGCAGTACTTC. Amino acids: CASSPLAEISYEQYF.

This clone was recorded once. This rearrangement joins TRBV7-6 to TRBJ1-3, with D unresolved. The V gene's germline CDR1 is SGHVS and CDR2 FNYEAQ. The V end lost 5 bases, the J end lost 9 bases, and 14 bases lay between the germline ends. The CDR3 runs to 13 residues. Written as DNA, the CDR3 is TGTGCCAGCAGCACACCTTCGCTGGCCACCATATATTTT. Protein product: CASSTPSLATIYF.

The chain links TRBV6-5 to TRBJ1-3; D perhaps matches TRBD1 (5 bases). The CDR3 is 13 residues long. Germline V gene lookup returns CDR1 MNHEY and CDR2 SVGAGI. Trimming took off 7 bases at V and 8 bases at J, with 15 bases between the two ends. CDR3 sequence: CASTWGNTDTIYF. The CDR3 DNA reads TGTGCCAGCACGTGGGGCAACACGGACACCATATATTTT.